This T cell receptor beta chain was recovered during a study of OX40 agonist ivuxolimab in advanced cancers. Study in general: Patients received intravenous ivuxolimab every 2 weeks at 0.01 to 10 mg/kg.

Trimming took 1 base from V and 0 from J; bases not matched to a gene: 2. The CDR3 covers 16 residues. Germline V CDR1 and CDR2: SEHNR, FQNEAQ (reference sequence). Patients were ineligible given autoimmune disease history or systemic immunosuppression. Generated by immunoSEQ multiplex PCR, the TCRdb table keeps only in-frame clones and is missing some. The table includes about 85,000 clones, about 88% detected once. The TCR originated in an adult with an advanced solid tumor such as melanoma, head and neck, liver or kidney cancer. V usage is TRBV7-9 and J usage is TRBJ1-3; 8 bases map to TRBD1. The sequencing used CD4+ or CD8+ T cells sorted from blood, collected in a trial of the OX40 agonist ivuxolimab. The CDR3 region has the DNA TGTGCCAGCAGCTTAGGACAGGGGCCCTCTGGAAACACCATATATTTT. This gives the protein CASSLGQGPSGNTIYF.